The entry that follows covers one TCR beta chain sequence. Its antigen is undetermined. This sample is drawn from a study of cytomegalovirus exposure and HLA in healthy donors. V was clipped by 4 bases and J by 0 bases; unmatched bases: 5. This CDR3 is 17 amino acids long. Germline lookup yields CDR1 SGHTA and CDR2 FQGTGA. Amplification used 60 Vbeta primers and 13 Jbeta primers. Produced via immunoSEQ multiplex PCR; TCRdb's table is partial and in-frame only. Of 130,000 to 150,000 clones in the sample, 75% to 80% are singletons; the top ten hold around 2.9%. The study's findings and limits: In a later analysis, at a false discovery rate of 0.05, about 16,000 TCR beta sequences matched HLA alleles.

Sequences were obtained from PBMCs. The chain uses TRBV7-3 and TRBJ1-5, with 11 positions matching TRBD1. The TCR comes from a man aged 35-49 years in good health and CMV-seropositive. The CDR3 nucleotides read TGTGCCAGCAGCTCCGGACAGGGGGCAAATAGCAATCAGCCCCAGCATTTT. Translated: CASSSGQGANSNQPQHF.